The 32 T cell receptor beta chains presented below share a single source sample, sequenced in a study of blood T cells in healthy people across ages. Then a second PCR, running about 6 to 11 cycles, was carried out with a sample-barcoded 5' primer and a J-beta primer mix. MiXCR, applied by TCRdb to the 5' RACE reads, yields one record per CDR3 protein. This table has 500,000 to 600,000 distinct CDR3 sequences, 25% to 30% appearing once. The material sequenced was blood. The receptors were sampled from a woman in her seventies in good health.

The chain combines TRBV20-1 with TRBJ1-4, with TRBD1 matching over 11 bases. This CDR3 is built from 13 residues. From germline, CDR1 is DFQATT and CDR2 SNEGSKA (reference sequence). V lost 7 bases, J lost 8 bases, and 6 bases stayed unmatched. The CDR3 DNA sequence: TGCAGTGTTGGACAGGGGGCAGTAGAAAAACTGTTTTTT. Its protein product is CSVGQGAVEKLFF.

The genes are TRBV5-1 and TRBJ2-5; D gene ambiguous. This CDR3 has 13 amino acids. V gave up 2 bases and J gave up 2 bases, with 7 bases separating them. The germline gives CDR1 SGHRS, CDR2 YFSETQ. CDR3: CASSFTEQETQYF. Here the CDR3 DNA reads TGCGCCAGCAGCTTCACAGAACAAGAGACCCAGTACTTC.

The chain carries TRBV19 and TRBJ2-1; weak D call: TRBD1 (6 bases). With the DNA end fitting TRBJ2-7 better, the J assignment may be wrong. The CDR3 is 14 residues long. CDR1 and CDR2 (germline): LNHDA, SQIVND (reference sequence). For the CDR3, the DNA is TGTGCCAGTAGCCCTGACAGGAGGTTGTACGAGCAGTACTTC. Protein: CASSPDRRLYEQYF.

This clonotype was detected only once. The chain has TRBV25-1 and TRBJ2-7; TRBD1 is a possible D gene (6 bases). The CDR3 runs to 15 residues. V was pared by 3 bases and J by 0 bases, with 12 bases between. Germline V CDR1 and CDR2: MGHDK, SYGVNS. The CDR3 region is CASSEDSWISYEQYV. The CDR3 coding sequence is TGTGCCAGCAGTGAGGACAGTTGGATCTCCTACGAGCAGTACGTC.

V usage is TRBV5-6 and J usage is TRBJ2-2; 7 bases align to TRBD2. This CDR3 contains 15 residues. CDR1 SGHDT and CDR2 YYEEEE come from the germline V gene. V shed 0 bases, J shed 6 bases, and the junction held 5 bases outside the gene matches. CDR3 DNA: TGTGCCAGCAGCTTGGGGACTAGAATTCCCGGGGAGCTGTTTTTT. Protein sequence: CASSLGTRIPGELFF.

The sample holds a few counts of this clonotype. The chain couples TRBV7-2 to TRBJ2-5; D might be TRBD2 (7 bases). The CDR3 length is 14 residues. Germline V CDR1 and CDR2: SGHTA, FQGNSA. Trimming removed 3 bases at V and 5 bases at J, with 13 bases between. The chain's CDR3 is CASSFRRGRETQYF. For the CDR3, the DNA is TGTGCCAGCAGCTTTCGGCGGGGGCGGGAGACCCAGTACTTC.

This clonotype has more than one count but fewer than ten. The V call is TRBV11-3, the J call TRBJ2-7; the D gene is possibly TRBD1 (5 bases). The length of the CDR3 is 15 residues. Germline V gives CDR1 SGHNT, CDR2 YENEEA. Between the trimmed V and J ends, which lost 2 bases and 4 bases, there was a span of 15 bases. CDR3 sequence reads: CASSLQPFGAYEQYF. DNA for the CDR3: TGTGCCAGCAGCTTACAACCCTTTGGGGCGTACGAGCAGTACTTC.

The chain joins TRBV9 to TRBJ2-5; 8 bases fit TRBD2. The CDR3 runs to 16 residues. V was clipped by 4 bases and J by 2 bases; unmatched bases: 10. Germline assignment: CDR1 SGDLS and CDR2 YYNGEE. CDR3: CASSPRLARGQETQYF. The CDR3, as DNA: TGTGCCAGCAGCCCCAGACTAGCGCGGGGGCAAGAGACCCAGTACTTC.

V gene TRBV28 combines with J gene TRBJ2-7; 7 bases line up with TRBD2. CDR1 and CDR2 (germline): MDHEN, SYDVKM. CDR3 size: 14 residues. With 5 bases clipped from V and 4 bases from J, the junction kept 8 bases outside the gene matches. The CDR3 loop is CASSLSGTLYEQYF. Here the CDR3 DNA reads TGTGCCAGCAGTCTGAGCGGGACTCTTTACGAGCAGTACTTC.

This clonotype was recorded a few times. The chain joins TRBV27 to TRBJ2-3; TRBD2 aligns across 7 bases. Germline-derived CDR1 and CDR2 are MNHEY and SMNVEV (reference sequence). With V trimmed by 0 bases and J by 6 bases, 9 bases remained unmatched. This CDR3 is built from 16 residues. In DNA form, the CDR3 reads TGTGCCAGCAGTTTATCAGGGACTCACGGGGGGGATACGCAGTATTTT. Translating gives CASSLSGTHGGDTQYF.

This clonotype was recorded a few times. This sequence joins TRBV29-1 and TRBJ2-2, with 14 bases aligning to TRBD2. V lost 6 bases to trimming and J lost 1 base; unmatched junction nucleotides: 4. Germline assignment: CDR1 SQVTM and CDR2 ANQGSEA. This CDR3 region has 16 residues. In nucleotides, the CDR3 is TGCAGCGTCGGGACTAGCGGGGGAGGGAACACCGGGGAGCTGTTTTTT. Its protein is CSVGTSGGGNTGELFF.

With respect to this clonotype: One end of the junction is discordant with germline, which a read error may explain. The chain links TRBV7-2 to TRBJ2-5, with 10 bases matching TRBD1. There are 12 residues in the CDR3. Germline V gene data show CDR1 as SGHTA and CDR2 as FQGNSA. The CDR3 region has the DNA TGTGCCAGCAGCTCCCCTCCCGGGACAGGGGACTTC. Amino acids: CASSSPPGTGDF.

The chain joins TRBV20-1 to TRBJ2-1; either TRBD1 or TRBD2 may supply D (5 bases each). The CDR3 contains 15 residues. The ends were cut back, 1 base at V and 1 base at J, with 11 bases in the middle. CDR1 and CDR2 from the germline V gene are DFQATT and SNEGSKA (reference sequence). The CDR3 here is CSARGGAGSYNEQFF. CDR3 bases: TGCAGTGCTAGAGGAGGGGCCGGTTCCTACAATGAGCAGTTCTTC.

The table lists this clonotype with a few counts. The chain joins TRBV6-2 or TRBV6-3 to TRBJ2-1; D is undetermined. The CDR3 consists of 14 residues. V shed 8 bases and J shed 0 bases, with 11 bases lying between them. Germline assignment: CDR1 MNHEY and CDR2 SVGEGT. DNA for the CDR3: TGTGCCAGCCTTTATCGCGGCTCCTACAATGAGCAGTTCTTC. Translated, it gives CASLYRGSYNEQFF.

On this clonotype: An end of the junction differs from the germline gene, which may be a read error. The chain links TRBV10-3 to TRBJ2-6; D might be TRBD1 (6 bases). Germline values: CDR1 ENHRY, CDR2 SYGVKD. The CDR3 is 17 amino acids. CDR3 sequence reads: CAVSAERGSSGANVLTF. CDR3 bases: TGTGCCGTCAGTGCAGAGAGGGGGAGCTCTGGGGCCAACGTCCTGACTTTC.

The chain couples TRBV5-1 to TRBJ2-1, with 8 positions matching TRBD2. V shed 0 bases and J 1 base; nucleotides not matched to a gene: 3. The CDR3 has 16 residues. Germline-derived CDR1 and CDR2 are SGHRS and YFSETQ. The CDR3 here is CASSLAGTRSYNEQFF. CDR3 DNA: TGCGCCAGCAGCTTGGCCGGGACTAGGTCCTACAATGAGCAGTTCTTC.

This clonotype was counted between two and nine times. J is TRBJ1-2 and V is TRBV3-1, with D unresolved. The CDR3 runs to 12 residues. The V gene's germline CDR1 is LGHDT and CDR2 YNNKEL (reference sequence). V lost 2 bases and J lost 7, with 8 bases in between. The CDR3, as DNA: TGTGCCAGCAGCCAACCCGGGCTTGGCTACACCTTC. It encodes CASSQPGLGYTF.

This clonotype was seen more than once but under ten times. V and J are TRBV25-1 and TRBJ2-1; 9 bases are shared with TRBD2. The germline V gene encodes CDR1 MGHDK and CDR2 SYGVNS. The trim removed 8 bases at V and 0 bases at J, leaving 23 bases unmatched. This CDR3 comprises 21 residues. CDR3 residues: CASPRVNSSAGGPRSYNEQFF. CDR3 nucleotide sequence: TGTGCCAGCCCAAGGGTCAACTCTTCTGCGGGGGGGCCCCGCTCCTACAATGAGCAGTTCTTC.

This clonotype was recorded a few times. The rearrangement uses TRBV15 and TRBJ1-1, with D maybe TRBD1 (5 bases). The CDR3 totals 14 residues. V dropped 6 bases and J dropped 2 bases, with 13 bases sitting between them. The V gene's germline CDR1 is LNHNV and CDR2 YYDKDF (reference sequence). CDR3 sequence: CATSAPGANTEAFF. The CDR3, as DNA: TGTGCCACCAGTGCCCCCGGGGCCAACACTGAAGCTTTCTTT.

This clonotype was counted between two and nine times. The chain uses TRBV18 and TRBJ1-5, with D possibly TRBD1 on 6 matching bases. Trimming removed 6 bases from V and 0 bases from J, with 9 bases in between. Germline assignment: CDR1 KGHSH and CDR2 LQKENI. The CDR3 covers 14 residues. In nucleotides, the CDR3 is TGTGCCAGCTCGGACAGTTATAGCAATCAGCCCCAGCATTTT. This codes for CASSDSYSNQPQHF.

The V and J genes are TRBV2 and TRBJ2-7, with no clear D. V was trimmed by 2 bases and J by 6 bases, leaving 14 bases between them. Germline V gene data show CDR1 as SNHLY and CDR2 as FYNNEI. The CDR3 runs 14 residues. CDR3 in amino acids: CASSEQAPIREQYF. The CDR3 DNA is TGTGCCAGCAGTGAACAGGCACCAATCCGCGAGCAGTACTTC.

The chain has TRBV29-1 and TRBJ2-5; tentatively, D is TRBD1 (5 bases). Germline V gives CDR1 SQVTM, CDR2 ANQGSEA. With 2 bases removed from V and 7 bases from J, the gap between germline ends came to 11 bases. The length of the CDR3 is 12 residues. CDR3 DNA: TGCAGCGTTGAACCAGGGTTGGGGACCCAGTACTTC. This translates into CSVEPGLGTQYF.

The genes are TRBV7-8 and TRBJ2-2; 7 bases are shared with TRBD1. This CDR3 region has 16 residues. The J segment lost 5 bases and the V segment lost 3 bases, leaving 9 bases of the junction unmatched. CDR1 is SGHVS, CDR2 FQNEAQ, per germline. In DNA form, the CDR3 reads TGTGCCAGCAGCTTGCAGAACAGGGGTTTAACCGGGGAGCTGTTTTTT. Translation: CASSLQNRGLTGELFF.

The chain combines TRBV27 with TRBJ2-5, with 9 bases that match TRBD1. The tail of the sequence fits TRBJ2-7 better, so the J call may be wrong. Germline V CDR1 and CDR2: MNHEY, SMNVEV (reference sequence). The CDR3 has 15 amino acids. CDR3 coding DNA: TGTGCCAGCAGCCACAGACAGGGGGGGACGTACGAGCAGTACTTC. It encodes CASSHRQGGTYEQYF.

The rearrangement joins TRBV20-1 to TRBJ2-5; TRBD1 matches at 10 bases. The DNA end favors TRBJ2-7, so the J call may be wrong. The CDR3 spans 14 residues. Germline assignment: CDR1 DFQATT and CDR2 SNEGSKA (reference sequence). The CDR3: CSAPRGTGAYEQYF. The CDR3 coding sequence is TGCAGTGCTCCTCGGGGGACAGGGGCTTACGAGCAGTACTTC.

The chain combines TRBV9 with TRBJ2-5, with TRBD1 identical over 8 bases. This CDR3 has 14 residues. Germline values: CDR1 SGDLS, CDR2 YYNGEE. J gave up 5 bases and V 5 bases, and 8 bases lay outside the gene matches. For the CDR3, the DNA is TGTGCCAGCAGTGCAGGGGGCGGTTTTGAGACCCAGTACTTC. This encodes CASSAGGGFETQYF.

This chain links TRBV20-1 with TRBJ1-4, with 7 bases fitting TRBD1. The CDR3 is 14 residues long. J was trimmed by 4 bases and V by 5 bases; bases with no gene match: 7. CDR1 and CDR2 from the germline V gene are DFQATT and SNEGSKA (reference sequence). The CDR3 region has the DNA TGCAGTGCTTGGCGGACAGGCCATAATGAAAAACTGTTTTTT. This translates into CSAWRTGHNEKLFF.

This clonotype occurred many times. The rearrangement links TRBV5-1 to TRBJ2-1, with TRBD1 matching 9 bases. Germline assignment: CDR1 SGHRS and CDR2 YFSETQ. With V trimmed by 7 bases and J by 5 bases, 7 bases remained unmatched. The CDR3 totals 14 residues. CDR3 DNA: TGCGCCAGCCGCGCACAGGGGGCTGACAATGAGCAGTTCTTC. Translated, it gives CASRAQGADNEQFF.

The chain joins TRBV7-9 to TRBJ2-7; TRBD2 might be the D (5 bases). Per germline, CDR1 SEHNR and CDR2 FQNEAQ (reference sequence). Trimming shortened V by 8 bases and J by 5 bases, and 19 bases separated the two germline ends. The length of the CDR3 is 14 residues. The CDR3 protein is CASVPGRGNNEQYF. CDR3 DNA: TGTGCCAGCGTCCCGGGCCGGGGTAATAACGAGCAGTACTTC.

This clonotype was seen only a few times. This sequence joins TRBV6-5 and TRBJ1-5; TRBD1 agrees at 8 bases. Germline V gene lookup returns CDR1 MNHEY and CDR2 SVGAGI. This CDR3 is built from 14 residues. The ends lost 6 bases at V and 8 bases at J; junction bases unmatched: 9. CDR3 sequence reads: CASRPSGGVEPQHF. In DNA form, the CDR3 reads TGTGCCAGCAGACCCTCAGGGGGCGTTGAGCCCCAGCATTTT.

This clonotype has a handful of counts. V gene TRBV7-2 combines with J gene TRBJ1-2; no clear D gene. The CDR3 runs 12 residues. CDR1 and CDR2 (germline): SGHTA, FQGNSA. V lost 6 bases and J 4 bases, leaving 9 bases between the germline ends. In DNA, the CDR3 is TGTGCCAGCAGTCCCGCCAGCTATGGCTACACCTTC. Translated, it gives CASSPASYGYTF.

The chain links TRBV24-1 to TRBJ1-4; perhaps TRBD1 as D (6 bases). There are 13 residues in the CDR3. Trimming took off 11 bases at V and 4 bases at J, with 13 bases between the two ends. In germline, CDR1 is KGHDR, CDR2 SFDVKD. CDR3 sequence reads: CARRTDGNEKLFF. The DNA for the CDR3 is TGTGCCAGAAGGACAGATGGTAATGAAAAACTGTTTTTT.